This T cell receptor (beta chain) was observed in a study of OX40 agonist ivuxolimab in advanced cancers. On the study more broadly: Every patient in dose escalation had hepatocellular carcinoma, melanoma, renal cell or head and neck cancer. Prior therapy, whether anti-PD-1, anti-PD-L1 or anti-CTLA-4, was allowed, and roughly 40% had some. Notes on the study in general: Clonal expansion by week 6 occurred in CD4+ and CD8+ blood T cells (at 0.1 to 3.0 mg/kg).

Assay: immunoSEQ multiplex PCR; the TCRdb copy retains only in-frame clones and omits some. This table has some 78,000 clones, approximately 86% appearing once. The length of the CDR3 is 15 residues. Germline V gene data show CDR1 as SGHTA and CDR2 as FQGNSA. J gave up 4 bases and V 1 base, and 6 bases lay outside the gene matches. Points on this clone: The antigen is not known.

The specimen comprised CD4+ or CD8+ T cells sorted from blood, sampled in a trial of the OX40 agonist ivuxolimab. This chain uses TRBV7-2 with TRBJ2-7; 8 bases agree with TRBD2. The receptor was derived from an adult with an advanced solid tumor such as melanoma, head and neck, liver or kidney cancer. CDR3 bases: TGTGCCAGCAGCTTAGTTGCGGGGGGTTTTTACGAGCAGTACTTC. This sequence encodes CASSLVAGGFYEQYF.